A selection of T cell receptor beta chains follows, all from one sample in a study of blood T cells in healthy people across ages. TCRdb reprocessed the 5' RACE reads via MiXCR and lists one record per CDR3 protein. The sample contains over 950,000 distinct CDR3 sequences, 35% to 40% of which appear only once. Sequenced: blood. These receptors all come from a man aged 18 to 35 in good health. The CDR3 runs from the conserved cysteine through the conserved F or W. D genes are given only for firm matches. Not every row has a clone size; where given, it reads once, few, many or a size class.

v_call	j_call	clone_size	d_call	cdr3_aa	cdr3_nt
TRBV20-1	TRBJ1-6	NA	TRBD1	CSVQGQGGPNSPLHF	TGCAGTGTCCAGGGACAGGGAGGGCCAAATTCACCCCTCCACTTT
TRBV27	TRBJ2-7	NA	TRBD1	CASSLGTGVYGQYF	TGTGCCAGCAGTCTGGGGACAGGCGTTTACGGGCAGTACTTC
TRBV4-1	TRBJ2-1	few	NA	CASSQEEVNPILEQFF	TGCGCCAGCAGCCAAGAAGAAGTAAACCCGATCCTTGAGCAGTTCTTC
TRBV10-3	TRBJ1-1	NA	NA	CAIRAGDYTEAFF	TGTGCCATCCGGGCAGGGGATTACACTGAAGCTTTCTTT
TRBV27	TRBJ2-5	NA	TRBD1	CASSFPPGTGNNERYF	TGTGCCAGCAGTTTCCCCCCCGGGACAGGAAACAATGAGCGGTACTTC
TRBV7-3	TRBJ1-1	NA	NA	CASSDGTEGGTEAFF	TGTGCCAGCAGCGATGGTACCGAGGGAGGGACTGAAGCTTTCTTT
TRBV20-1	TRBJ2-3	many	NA	CSARAVGTDTQYF	TGCAGTGCTAGAGCCGTAGGGACAGATACGCAGTATTTT
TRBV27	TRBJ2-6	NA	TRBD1	CASRDSSSGANVLTF	TGTGCCAGCCGGGACAGTTCCTCTGGGGCCAACGTCCTGACTTTC
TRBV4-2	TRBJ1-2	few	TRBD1	CASSQERSGQGYYGYTF	TGTGCCAGCAGCCAAGAAAGATCGGGACAGGGATACTATGGCTACACCTTC
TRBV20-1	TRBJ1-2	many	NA	CSPPGGGVNYGYTF	TGCAGTCCCCCTGGGGGAGGAGTCAACTATGGCTACACCTTC
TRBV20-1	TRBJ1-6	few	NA	CSAPNGQGNSPLHF	TGCAGTGCCCCCAACGGACAAGGGAATTCACCCCTCCACTTT
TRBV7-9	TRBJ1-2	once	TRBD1	CASSGQGAVSYGYTF	TGTGCCAGCAGCGGACAGGGGGCAGTATCCTATGGCTACACCTTC
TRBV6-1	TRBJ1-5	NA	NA	CAGSERGYSNQPQHF	TGTGCCGGCAGTGAACGCGGGTATAGCAATCAGCCCCAGCATTTT
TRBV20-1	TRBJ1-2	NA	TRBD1	CSAPAGGYGYTF	TGCAGTGCTCCAGCAGGGGGCTATGGCTACACCTTC
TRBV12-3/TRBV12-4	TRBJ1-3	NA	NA	CASLVNSGNTIYF	TGTGCCAGCCTGGTGAACTCTGGAAACACCATATATTTT
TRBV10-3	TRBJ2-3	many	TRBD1	CAISERGQDTQYF	TGTGCCATCAGTGAGAGGGGACAGGATACGCAGTATTTT
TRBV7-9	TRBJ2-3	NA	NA	CASSSRPIGATFTDTQYF	TGTGCCAGCAGCTCACGCCCTATAGGGGCTACCTTCACAGATACGCAGTATTTT
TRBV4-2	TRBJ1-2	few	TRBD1	CASSHEDRVVSGYTF	TGTGCCAGCAGCCACGAGGACAGGGTTGTCAGTGGCTACACCTTC
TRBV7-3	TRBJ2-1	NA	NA	CASSLKTGTGDNEQFF	TGTGCCAGCAGCTTAAAAACCGGGACCGGGGACAATGAGCAGTTCTTC
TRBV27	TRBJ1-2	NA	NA	CASSLKSNYGYTF	TGTGCCAGCAGTTTAAAGAGTAACTATGGCTACACCTTC
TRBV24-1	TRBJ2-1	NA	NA	CATSDPKLVRIYHNEQFF	TGTGCCACCAGTGATCCTAAACTAGTGCGGATATACCACAATGAGCAGTTCTTC
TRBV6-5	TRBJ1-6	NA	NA	CASSYSGGGGTLSSPLHF	TGTGCCAGCAGTTACTCGGGTGGGGGGGGAACCCTAAGTTCACCCCTCCACTTT
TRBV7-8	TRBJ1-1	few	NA	CASSLALQSTEAFF	TGTGCCAGCAGCTTAGCGCTCCAGAGCACTGAAGCTTTCTTT
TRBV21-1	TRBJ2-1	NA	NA	CASSKSRWRGPYSYNEQFF	TGTGCCAGCAGCAAATCAAGATGGCGGGGGCCGTACTCCTACAATGAGCAGTTCTTC
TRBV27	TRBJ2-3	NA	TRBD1	CASRTGGEADTQYF	TGTGCCAGCAGGACAGGGGGTGAGGCAGATACGCAGTATTTT
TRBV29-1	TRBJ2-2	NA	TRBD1	CSIAGQGTGELFF	TGCAGCATTGCTGGACAGGGGACCGGGGAGCTGTTTTTT
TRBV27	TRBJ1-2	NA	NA	CASSISGPLGDYGYTF	TGTGCCAGCAGTATATCGGGCCCCTTGGGGGACTATGGCTACACCTTC
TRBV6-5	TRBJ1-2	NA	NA	CASPSQDIEYGYTF	TGTGCCAGCCCTTCCCAGGACATCGAATATGGCTACACCTTC
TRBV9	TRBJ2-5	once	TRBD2	CASSVDVAGYNEQYF	TGTGCCAGCAGCGTAGACGTAGCGGGGTACAATGAGCAGTACTTC
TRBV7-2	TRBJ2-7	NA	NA	CASSLGLAINEQYF	TGTGCCAGCAGCTTAGGGCTAGCGATAAACGAGCAGTACTTC